A selection of T cell receptor beta chains follows, all from one sample in a study of response to subunit inactivated influenza vaccine. In TCRdb, the RT-PCR reads were re-called with MiXCR into one record per CDR3 protein. The sample lists approximately 490,000 distinct CDR3 sequences, about 7.2% seen once, with approximately 14% in the top ten. Source: PBMCs from blood, taken around 2 years after vaccination. The source is a man aged 45 to 70 who received an inactivated influenza vaccine. Each CDR3 is given with its conserved first and last residue. Fields, in order: clone size, D gene, V gene, J gene, CDR3 DNA, CDR3 protein. D genes are given only for firm matches. Clone size is not always given. Where it is, it says once, few, many or a class for expanded clones.

>few|.|TRBV9|TRBJ1-1
TGTGCCAGCAGCGTAGCCCCAGGCATGAACACTGAAGCTTTCTTT
CASSVAPGMNTEAFF
>many|.|TRBV5-1|TRBJ2-1
TGCGCCAGCAGCTACGGACAGAGCAATGAGCAGTTCTTC
CASSYGQSNEQFF
>few|.|TRBV11-2|TRBJ1-1
TGTGCCAGCAGCTTGTCGGGGCAGGGAGCTTTCTTT
CASSLSGQGAFF
>few|.|TRBV6-1|TRBJ1-2
TGTGCCAGCACCTCGACCCTCAGGAGCTATGGCTACACCTTC
CASTSTLRSYGYTF
>few|.|TRBV7-2|TRBJ1-3
TGTGCCAGCATCCTCACCGGGGGTGGGGGCACCATATATTTT
CASILTGGGGTIYF
>few|TRBD1|TRBV5-6|TRBJ2-7
TGTGCCAGCAGCTTGAGGGCCACCGGGACAGGGTACCCTTACTTC
CASSLRATGTGYPYF
>few|TRBD1|TRBV18|TRBJ1-4
TGTGCCAGCTCATCCCAGGGGGCCGAGCGTAAAAGGGGAGGACTGTTTTTT
CASSSQGAERKRGGLFF
>.|TRBD1|TRBV23-1|TRBJ1-5
TGCGCCAGCAGTCAAATCGGGACAGGGAAGAGCAATCAGCCCCAGCATTTT
CASSQIGTGKSNQPQHF
>few|TRBD2|TRBV29-1|TRBJ2-7
TGCAGCGTTCTAGGACTAGCGGGTCAGTACTTC
CSVLGLAGQYF
>.|.|TRBV11-2|TRBJ2-7
TGTGCCAGCAGCGACAGACACGGCGAGTCCTACGAGCAGTACTTC
CASSDRHGESYEQYF
>many|TRBD1|TRBV12-3/TRBV12-4|TRBJ2-2
TGTGCCAGCAGTTTAAGCAGGGGGCACACCGGGGAGCTGTTTTTT
CASSLSRGHTGELFF
>many|.|TRBV2|TRBJ2-1
TGTGCCAGCAGTGTGGTAACAGGGAACAATGAGCAGTTCTTC
CASSVVTGNNEQFF
>many|TRBD2|TRBV5-1|TRBJ2-1
TGCGCCAGCAGCTCGTACGGGACTAGCGGGAGAGACAATGAGCAGTTCTTC
CASSSYGTSGRDNEQFF
>few|.|TRBV10-3|TRBJ1-2
TGTGCCATCAGTGGGGACACCTTCTATGGCTACACCTTC
CAISGDTFYGYTF
>.|.|TRBV28|TRBJ1-6
TGTGCCAGCAGCAGGGTTGCAAATTCACCCCTCCACTTT
CASSRVANSPLHF
>.|TRBD1|TRBV19|TRBJ1-2
TGTGCCAGTAGTCTACAGGGGGCAGTCTATGGCTACACCTTC
CASSLQGAVYGYTF
>few|TRBD1|TRBV20-1|TRBJ2-7
TGCAGTGCTCTAACCGGGACAGGCACCTACGAGCAGTACTTC
CSALTGTGTYEQYF
>.|TRBD1|TRBV9|TRBJ2-7
TGTGCCAGCAGCGTAGAAGGACAGGGGAACGAGCAGTACTTC
CASSVEGQGNEQYF
>few|TRBD2|TRBV6-2/TRBV6-3|TRBJ2-3
TGTGCCAGCAGAAGACGGACTAGCGGAACAGATACGCAGTATTTT
CASRRRTSGTDTQYF
>few|.|TRBV20-1|TRBJ2-2
TGCAGTGCTAGACCCGGATCCGGGGAGCTGTTTTTT
CSARPGSGELFF
>few|TRBD1|TRBV7-2|TRBJ1-1
TGTGCCAGCAGCTCCCGACAGGGGCATTACTTAGCTTTCTTT
CASSSRQGHYLAFF
>many|.|TRBV7-2|TRBJ2-1
TGTGCCAGCAGCCTAGTTGGGGGGCTCGGCGATGAGCAGTTCTTC
CASSLVGGLGDEQFF
>many|.|TRBV15|TRBJ2-3
TGTGCCACCAGCACCCGCGCAATACTGCGGACTAGCACAGATACGCAGTATTTT
CATSTRAILRTSTDTQYF